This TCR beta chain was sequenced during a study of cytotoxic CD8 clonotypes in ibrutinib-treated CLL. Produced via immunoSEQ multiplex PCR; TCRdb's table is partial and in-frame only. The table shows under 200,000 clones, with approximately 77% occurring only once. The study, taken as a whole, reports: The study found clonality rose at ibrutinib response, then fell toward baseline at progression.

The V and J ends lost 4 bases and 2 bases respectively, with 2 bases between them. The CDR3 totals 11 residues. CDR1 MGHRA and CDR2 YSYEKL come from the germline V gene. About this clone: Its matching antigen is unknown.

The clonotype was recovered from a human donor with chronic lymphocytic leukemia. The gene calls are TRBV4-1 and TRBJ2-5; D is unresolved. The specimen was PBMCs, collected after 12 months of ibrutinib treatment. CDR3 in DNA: TGCGCCAGCAGCCTTCAAGAGACCCAGTACTTC. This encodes CASSLQETQYF.